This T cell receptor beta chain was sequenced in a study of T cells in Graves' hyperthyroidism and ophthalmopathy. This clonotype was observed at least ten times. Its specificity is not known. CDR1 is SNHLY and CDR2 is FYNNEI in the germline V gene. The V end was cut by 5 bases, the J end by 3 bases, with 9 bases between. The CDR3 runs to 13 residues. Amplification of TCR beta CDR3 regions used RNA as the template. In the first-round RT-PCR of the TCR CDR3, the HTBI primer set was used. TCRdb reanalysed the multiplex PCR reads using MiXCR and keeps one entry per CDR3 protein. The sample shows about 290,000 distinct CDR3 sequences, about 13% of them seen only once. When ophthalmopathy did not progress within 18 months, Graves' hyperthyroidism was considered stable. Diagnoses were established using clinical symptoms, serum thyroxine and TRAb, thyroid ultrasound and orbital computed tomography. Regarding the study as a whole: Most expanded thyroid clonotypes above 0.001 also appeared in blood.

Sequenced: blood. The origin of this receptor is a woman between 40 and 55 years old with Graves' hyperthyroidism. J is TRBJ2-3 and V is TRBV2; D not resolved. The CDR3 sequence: CASSQYLTDTQYF. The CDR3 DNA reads TGTGCCAGCAGTCAGTACTTGACAGATACGCAGTATTTT.